The rows below give T cell receptor beta chains drawn from one sample of a study of T cell responses to AZD1222 COVID-19 vaccine. Generated by immunoSEQ multiplex PCR, the TCRdb table keeps only in-frame clones and is missing some. The sample has 95,000 to 120,000 clones, around nine tenths seen once; the top ten hold less than 4%. Specimen: peripheral blood, collected on day 0 of MenACWY control vaccination. Receptor source: an adult in good health. Both conserved end residues are part of each CDR3. A D gene is named only where the DNA matches it firmly. Clone size appears in some rows only: once, few, many, or a class for an expanded clone.

j_call | d_call | clone_size | v_call | cdr3_aa | cdr3_nt
TRBJ2-1 | . | . | TRBV24-1 | CATGDPYNEQFF | TGTGCCACCGGGGACCCCTACAATGAGCAGTTCTTC
TRBJ1-2 | . | . | TRBV2 | CASRGEVPGGYTF | TGTGCCAGCAGAGGGGAGGTTCCGGGCGGCTACACCTTC
TRBJ1-1 | . | . | TRBV6-5 | CASSYSGAGTEAFF | TGTGCCAGCAGTTACTCGGGGGCGGGCACTGAAGCTTTCTTT
TRBJ2-7 | TRBD1 | few | TRBV6-5 | CASSYDRGGREQYF | TGTGCCAGCAGTTACGACAGGGGGGGTAGGGAGCAGTACTTC
TRBJ1-2 | TRBD1 | . | TRBV6-5 | CASSYNRGNYGYTF | TGTGCCAGCAGTTACAACAGGGGGAACTATGGCTACACCTTC
TRBJ1-3 | . | once | TRBV4-1 | CASSQGQGREETGNTIYF | TGCGCCAGCAGCCAAGGGCAGGGAAGGGAAGAGACTGGAAACACCATATATTTT
TRBJ2-7 | . | . | TRBV5-4 | CASSLELATLEQYF | TGTGCCAGCAGCTTAGAACTAGCCACCCTCGAGCAGTACTTC
TRBJ2-5 | TRBD2 | . | TRBV28 | CASSFQRGDRQETQYF | TGTGCCAGCAGTTTCCAGCGGGGGGACCGACAAGAGACCCAGTACTTC
TRBJ1-1 | . | . | TRBV7-2 | CASSPPPYTEAFF | TGTGCCAGCAGCCCCCCCCCTTACACTGAAGCTTTCTTT
TRBJ1-2 | . | once | TRBV3-1/TRBV3-2 | CASSQDLGSGYTF | TGTGCCAGCAGCCAAGACCTTGGTTCTGGCTACACCTTC
TRBJ2-3 | . | few | TRBV28 | CASSLALGMSEDTQYF | TGTGCCAGCAGTTTGGCCCTCGGGATGTCCGAAGATACGCAGTATTTT
TRBJ2-1 | . | . | TRBV7-9 | CASQTGSSYNEQFF | TGTGCCAGCCAGACAGGTAGCTCCTACAATGAGCAGTTCTTC
TRBJ2-1 | TRBD1 | few | TRBV27 | CASSLDRASYNEQFF | TGTGCCAGCAGTTTAGACAGGGCATCCTACAATGAGCAGTTCTTC
TRBJ2-7 | . | . | TRBV3-1/TRBV3-2 | CASSADRYEQYF | TGTGCCAGCAGCGCAGACAGGTACGAGCAGTACTTC
TRBJ1-2 | . | . | TRBV30 | CAWSSGGGANYGYTF | TGTGCCTGGAGTTCCGGTGGGGGGGCTAACTATGGCTACACCTTC
TRBJ1-2 | . | . | TRBV10-3 | CAIGGTGELYGYTF | TGTGCCATCGGAGGTACAGGTGAACTCTATGGCTACACCTTC
TRBJ2-1 | . | once | TRBV2 | CASSVGPDNEQFF | TGTGCCAGCAGTGTCGGGCCAGACAATGAGCAGTTCTTC
TRBJ1-3 | . | . | TRBV5-1 | CASSQKDRQPSGNTIYF | TGCGCCAGCAGTCAAAAAGACAGGCAACCCTCTGGAAACACCATATATTTT
TRBJ2-7 | . | . | TRBV7-2 | CASSFSGAYEQYF | TGTGCCAGCAGCTTCTCTGGGGCCTACGAGCAGTACTTC
TRBJ1-1 | . | . | TRBV6-6 | CASSLNYIGAAEKLDTEAFF | TGTGCCAGCAGCCTAAATTACATCGGGGCTGCCGAAAAATTGGACACTGAAGCTTTCTTT
TRBJ1-2 | TRBD1 | once | TRBV29-1 | CSVERVTGDGGGYTF | TGCAGCGTTGAAAGGGTCACAGGGGATGGCGGTGGCTACACCTTC
TRBJ1-2 | TRBD1 | . | TRBV7-2 | CASSTPGTVYGYTF | TGTGCCAGCAGCACCCCCGGGACAGTCTATGGCTACACCTTC
TRBJ1-1 | . | . | TRBV7-2 | CASSLFVRLTEAFF | TGTGCCAGCAGCTTATTCGTCAGACTCACTGAAGCTTTCTTT
TRBJ2-7 | . | . | TRBV6-1 | CASNRDLSYEQYF | TGTGCCAGCAACCGGGACCTATCCTACGAGCAGTACTTC
TRBJ1-3 | . | . | TRBV5-1 | CASKQGSGNTIYF | TGCGCCAGCAAACAGGGTTCTGGAAACACCATATATTTT
TRBJ1-1 | TRBD1 | . | TRBV13 | CASSFGQGDTEAFF | TGTGCCAGCAGCTTTGGACAGGGGGACACTGAAGCTTTCTTT
TRBJ1-1 | . | . | TRBV6-4 | CASSAFMFVGAEAFF | TGTGCCAGCAGTGCGTTTATGTTCGTGGGCGCTGAAGCTTTCTTT
TRBJ2-6 | . | once | TRBV27 | CASRPGSGANVLTF | TGTGCCAGCAGGCCAGGGTCTGGGGCCAACGTCCTGACTTTC
TRBJ2-3 | . | . | TRBV5-5 | CASRRQDAGDTQYF | TGTGCCAGCAGGAGGCAGGACGCCGGAGATACGCAGTATTTT
TRBJ1-1 | . | . | TRBV6-6 | CASSYSVNTEAFF | TGTGCCAGCAGTTATTCGGTTAACACTGAAGCTTTCTTT
TRBJ2-7 | . | . | TRBV5-3 | CARSFMEQYF | TGTGCCAGAAGCTTCATGGAGCAGTACTTC
TRBJ2-7 | . | . | TRBV5-1 | CASSFRPAGEQYF | TGCGCCAGCAGCTTTCGCCCCGCGGGCGAGCAGTACTTC
TRBJ1-1 | . | . | TRBV12-3/TRBV12-4 | CASSSGLGTEAFF | TGTGCCAGCAGTTCGGGGCTGGGCACTGAAGCTTTCTTT
TRBJ1-3 | . | . | TRBV2 | CASSGGLGNTIYF | TGTGCCAGCAGTGGAGGGCTTGGAAACACCATATATTTT
TRBJ1-4 | . | . | TRBV3-1/TRBV3-2 | CASSQEPATNEKLFF | TGTGCCAGCAGCCAAGAACCCGCAACTAATGAAAAACTGTTTTTT
TRBJ2-1 | TRBD2 | . | TRBV7-2 | CASSLSLAGSVF | TGTGCCAGCAGCCTCAGTCTAGCGGGTTCGGTCTTC
TRBJ1-1 | . | . | TRBV19 | CASSLYLLRNTEAFF | TGTGCCAGTAGTCTTTACCTCCTCCGGAACACTGAAGCTTTCTTT
TRBJ2-7 | . | . | TRBV7-2 | CASSLVSSYEQYF | TGTGCCAGCAGCTTAGTTTCGTCCTACGAGCAGTACTTC
TRBJ2-1 | TRBD2 | . | TRBV4-2 | CASSQDSGLAAYNEQFF | TGTGCCAGCAGCCAAGACTCCGGTCTAGCGGCCTACAATGAGCAGTTCTTC
TRBJ1-3 | . | . | TRBV6-5 | CASSYSGDSGNTIYF | TGTGCCAGCAGTTACTCGGGGGACTCTGGAAACACCATATATTTT
TRBJ2-7 | . | . | TRBV2 | CASSVPGHYYEQYF | TGTGCCAGCAGTGTCCCGGGACATTACTACGAGCAGTACTTC
TRBJ1-1 | . | few | TRBV27 | CASSTVGGPTEAFF | TGTGCCAGCAGTACCGTCGGGGGCCCCACTGAAGCTTTCTTT
TRBJ1-1 | TRBD1 | . | TRBV5-6 | CASSFTGTGDTEAFF | TGTGCCAGCAGCTTCACCGGGACAGGGGACACTGAAGCTTTCTTT
TRBJ1-4 | . | . | TRBV5-1 | CASKEGPRNEKLFF | TGCGCCAGCAAGGAGGGCCCGCGTAATGAAAAACTGTTTTTT
TRBJ1-6 | . | . | TRBV6-6 | CASSQWGSTYNSPLHF | TGTGCCAGCAGTCAATGGGGGTCTACATATAATTCACCCCTCCACTTT
TRBJ2-7 | . | . | TRBV9 | CASSVGRADSSREQYF | TGTGCCAGCAGCGTAGGTAGGGCGGACAGCTCGCGGGAGCAGTACTTC